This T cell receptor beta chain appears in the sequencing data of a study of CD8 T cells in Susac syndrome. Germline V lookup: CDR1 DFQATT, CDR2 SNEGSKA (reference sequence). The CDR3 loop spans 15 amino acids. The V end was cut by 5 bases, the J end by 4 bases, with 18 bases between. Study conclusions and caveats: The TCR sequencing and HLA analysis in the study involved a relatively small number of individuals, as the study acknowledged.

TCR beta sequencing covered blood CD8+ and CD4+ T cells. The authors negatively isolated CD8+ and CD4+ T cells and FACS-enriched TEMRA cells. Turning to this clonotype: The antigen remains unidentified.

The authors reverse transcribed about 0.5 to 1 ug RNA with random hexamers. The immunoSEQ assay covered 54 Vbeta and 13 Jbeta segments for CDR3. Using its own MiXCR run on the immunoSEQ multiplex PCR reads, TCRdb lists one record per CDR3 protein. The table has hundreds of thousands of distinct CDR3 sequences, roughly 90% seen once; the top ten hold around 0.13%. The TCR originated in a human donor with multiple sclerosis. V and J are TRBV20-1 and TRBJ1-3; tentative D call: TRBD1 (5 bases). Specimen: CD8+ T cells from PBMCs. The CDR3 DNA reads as TGCAGTGCTCCCAAGACTACAGGAGAGGGAAACACCATATATTTT. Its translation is CSAPKTTGEGNTIYF.